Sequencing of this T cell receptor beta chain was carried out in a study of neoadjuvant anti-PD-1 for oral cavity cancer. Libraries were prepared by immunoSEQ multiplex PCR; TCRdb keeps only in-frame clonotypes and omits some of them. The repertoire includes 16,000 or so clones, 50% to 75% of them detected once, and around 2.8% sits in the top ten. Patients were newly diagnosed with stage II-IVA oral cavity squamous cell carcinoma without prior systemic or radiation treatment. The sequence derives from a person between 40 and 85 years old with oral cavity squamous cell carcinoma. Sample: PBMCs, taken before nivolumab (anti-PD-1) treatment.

The CDR3 nucleotides read TGTGCCACCAGCAGAGGGCCAGCGGGAGCGGGAAACATTCAGTACTTC. Its translation is CATSRGPAGAGNIQYF. The chain joins TRBV15 to TRBJ2-4, with 8 bases identical to TRBD2. The CDR3 length is 16 residues. Germline-derived CDR1 and CDR2 are LNHNV and YYDKDF (reference sequence). Trimming at V came to 1 base and at J to 6 bases, leaving 8 bases not matched to a gene.